The 13 T cell receptor beta chains below come from one sample, sequenced in a study of radiotherapy plus CTLA-4 blockade in lung cancer (dated by TCRdb to 2016 to 2019). The receptor library was made with the immunoSEQ multiplex PCR assay. TCRdb provides this immuneACCESS table in a form limited to in-frame rearrangements. Some clones are lacking; in checked studies, under half of them reflect an unresolved V gene, and why the rest are absent is not known. Within this sample are fewer than 45,000 clones, with over 60% of them counted one time only. The top ten clones comprise roughly a tenth of the sample. Sample: peripheral blood, taken from a patient treated with radiotherapy plus ipilimumab. The receptors come from a human donor with non-small cell lung cancer who had stable disease on radiotherapy plus ipilimumab.

This clone appeared a few times. This chain uses TRBV4-3 with TRBJ1-4; 7 positions agree with TRBD1. Germline V gene data show CDR1 as LGHNA and CDR2 as YSLEER. The CDR3 length is 13 residues. The trim removed 4 bases at V and 11 bases at J, leaving 7 bases unmatched. CDR3 in amino acids: CASSRNTGDKLFF. CDR3 bases: TGCGCCAGCAGCCGGAACACAGGGGACAAACTGTTTTTT.

This clone has a handful of counts. CDR3 residues: CASREVGEAFF. In DNA, the CDR3 is TGTGCCAGCAGGGAGGTGGGCGAAGCTTTCTTT. The rearrangement joins TRBV11-2 to TRBJ1-1; D is unresolved. With 6 bases removed from V and 8 bases from J, the gap between germline ends came to 10 bases. CDR1 is SGHAT and CDR2 is FQNNGV in the germline V gene. The length of the CDR3 is 11 residues. Drawing the rest from reference TRBV11-2 and TRBJ1-1, the complete variable domain is EAGVAQSPRYKIIEKRQSVAFWCNPISGHATLYWYQQILGQGPKLLIQFQNNGVVDDSQLPKDRFSAERLKGVDSTLKIQPAKLEDSAVYLCASREVGEAFFGQGTRLTVV.

The chain carries TRBV29-1 and TRBJ1-5; D not resolved. Germline lookup yields CDR1 SQVTM and CDR2 ANQGSEA. The V gene lost 2 bases and the J gene lost 10 bases, with 21 bases spanning the gap. This CDR3 has 15 residues. CDR3 sequence: CSVEFWWRDRSPQHF. For the CDR3, the DNA is TGCAGCGTTGAATTTTGGTGGAGGGATAGGTCCCCCCAGCATTTT.

Concerning this clone itself: The junction departs from germline at one end; a sequencing error may be responsible. This chain links TRBV20-1 with TRBJ1-4; D unclear. The CDR3 has 11 residues. Germline-derived CDR1 and CDR2 are DFQATT and SNEGSKA (reference sequence). The CDR3: CSAGDREKLFF. CDR3 bases: TGCAGTGCTGGAGATAGAGAAAAACTGTTTTTT.

V is TRBV21-1 and J is TRBJ2-3; the table gives TRBD2 as D, unverified against the DNA. TRBV21-1 is shown as a pseudogene. The CDR3 sequence is 20 residues long. In DNA, the CDR3 is TGTGCCAGCAGCAAAGTCTCGGAGTTGGCGGTAGCGGGGGACGGGGATACGCAGTATTTT. Translated: CASSKVSELAVAGDGDTQYF.

The rearrangement uses TRBV4-1 and TRBJ2-7; 9 nucleotides match TRBD1. This CDR3 spans 14 amino acids. J was trimmed by 6 bases and V by 2 bases; bases with no gene match: 5. Looked up from germline, CDR1 is MGHRA and CDR2 is YSYEKL. Written as DNA, the CDR3 is TGCGCCAGCAGCCAACTCACAGGGGGCTTCGAGCAGTACTTC. It is translated as CASSQLTGGFEQYF.

This clone was seen a few times. The chain employs TRBV13 and TRBJ1-6; 8 bases match TRBD1. The CDR3 covers 14 residues. Trimming cost V 4 bases and J 9 bases; bases outside gene matches: 5. The germline V gene encodes CDR1 PRHDT and CDR2 FYEKMQ (reference sequence). Here the CDR3 reads CASSYYRGGSPLHF. DNA for the CDR3: TGTGCCAGCAGCTATTACAGGGGGGGTTCACCCCTCCACTTT.

CDR3 amino acids: CASSMRTGAQGANVLTF. CDR3 bases: TGTGCCAGTAGTATGAGGACAGGGGCTCAGGGGGCCAACGTCCTGACTTTC. The chain couples TRBV19 to TRBJ2-6; 9 bases fit TRBD1. Germline V gene data show CDR1 as LNHDA and CDR2 as SQIVND (reference sequence). The CDR3 consists of 17 residues. V was clipped by 3 bases and J by 4 bases; unmatched bases: 7.

The V gene is TRBV2, the J gene TRBJ2-5; D remains unclear. The CDR3 runs to 13 residues. V gave up 4 bases and J gave up 5 bases, with 11 bases separating them. Germline CDR1 and CDR2: SNHLY and FYNNEI. Here the CDR3 reads CASSVSTRETQYF. CDR3 DNA: TGTGCCAGCAGTGTTAGCACTCGGGAGACCCAGTACTTC.

In this sample, this clone turned up a few times. The chain couples TRBV7-8 to TRBJ1-1; D is possibly TRBD1 (6 bases). This CDR3 is 15 amino acids long. V was cut by 2 bases and J by 4 bases, with 14 bases left in between. Germline V gene data show CDR1 as SGHVS and CDR2 as FQNEAQ. The CDR3 bases are TGTGCCAGCAGCTTACTGGTGGCAGGGGCCACTGAAGCTTTCTTT. This gives the protein CASSLLVAGATEAFF.

Note on this clone: At one end the junction does not follow the germline gene, possibly because of a read error. The J gene is TRBJ1-2, the V gene TRBV2; no definite D call. The germline gives CDR1 SNHLY, CDR2 FYNNEI. This CDR3 contains 14 residues. The CDR3 loop reads CASSQAGNLGGYTF. In DNA, the CDR3 is TGTGCCAGCAGTCAAGCCGGGAATCTCGGTGGCTACACCTTC. Full variable domain (remainder filled in from reference TRBV2 and TRBJ1-2): EPEVTQTPSHQVTQMGQEVILRCVPISNHLYFYWYRQILGQKVEFLVSFYNNEISEKSEIFDDQFSVERPDGSNFTLKIRSTKLEDSAMYFCASSQAGNLGGYTFGSGTRLTVV.

This chain joins TRBV11-2 and TRBJ2-1; the match to TRBD2 covers 7 bases. The trim removed 5 bases at V and 1 base at J, leaving 8 bases unmatched. Germline V gene data show CDR1 as SGHAT and CDR2 as FQNNGV. The CDR3 is 16 residues long. CDR3 region: CASSLPAGKSYNEQFF. The CDR3, as DNA: TGTGCCAGCAGCCTACCAGCGGGGAAGTCCTACAATGAGCAGTTCTTC.

The V gene is TRBV2, the J gene TRBJ1-2, with D maybe TRBD1 (6 bases). Germline CDR1 and CDR2: SNHLY and FYNNEI. The length of the CDR3 is 14 residues. Trimming pared 7 bases from V and 2 bases from J, leaving 14 bases between. CDR3 sequence (DNA): TGTGCCAGCACCGGGACAACGACAAACTATGGCTACACCTTC. It is translated as CASTGTTTNYGYTF.